A selection of T cell receptor beta chains follows, all from one sample in a study of shared clonotypes between healthy human individuals. Generated by immunoSEQ multiplex PCR, the TCRdb table keeps only in-frame clones and is missing some. The top ten clones hold roughly 1.7% of a sample with about 2.1 million clones, around 93% of them seen once. The sequenced sample consisted of naive CD8+ T cells from PBMCs. The receptors here all came from a man between 18 and 29 years old in good health. Some clones in this sample may be carry-over from other donors' samples. The CDR3 runs from the conserved cysteine through the conserved F or W. Fields, in order: CDR3 protein, CDR3 DNA, J gene, D gene, V gene, clone size. D genes are given only for firm matches. Only part of the rows carry a size: once, few, many, or a class if the clone is expanded.

CASSPLAGGYNEQFF TGTGCCAGCAGTCCTCTAGCGGGAGGCTACAATGAGCAGTTCTTC TRBJ2-1 TRBD2 TRBV27 NA
CASTSPSGGGPELFF TGTGCCAGCACCTCCCCCAGCGGCGGAGGGCCGGAGCTGTTTTTT TRBJ2-2 NA TRBV28 NA
CASSYSGGETYEQYF TGTGCCAGCAGTTACTCGGGGGGGGAGACCTACGAGCAGTACTTC TRBJ2-7 TRBD2 TRBV6-6 NA
CASSMWGPTEAFF TGTGCCAGTAGTATGTGGGGCCCCACTGAAGCTTTCTTT TRBJ1-1 NA TRBV19 NA
CALRDRVFTGELFF TGTGCCTTGCGGGACAGGGTCTTCACCGGGGAGCTGTTTTTT TRBJ2-2 TRBD1 TRBV30 NA
CASSEFMDRGYGGYTF TGTGCCAGCAGTGAATTCATGGACAGGGGTTATGGTGGCTACACCTTC TRBJ1-2 TRBD1 TRBV6-1 NA
CASSLYRAYEQYF TGTGCCAGCAGTTTATACAGGGCTTACGAGCAGTACTTC TRBJ2-7 NA TRBV28 NA
CASSISTALYGYTF TGCGCCAGCAGCATATCGACAGCCCTCTATGGCTACACCTTC TRBJ1-2 NA TRBV5-1 NA
CSVGRSADGYTF TGCAGCGTTGGAAGGTCAGCCGATGGCTACACCTTC TRBJ1-2 NA TRBV29-1 NA
CASSQSRGLYTEAFF TGCGCCAGCAGCCAGTCCAGGGGCCTATACACTGAAGCTTTCTTT TRBJ1-1 NA TRBV4-3 NA
CAWSALGEGVNTEAFF TGTGCCTGGAGTGCCCTGGGAGAGGGGGTGAACACTGAAGCTTTCTTT TRBJ1-1 NA TRBV30 NA
CATSPQLAGAVEQYF TGTGCCACCAGCCCTCAACTAGCGGGAGCGGTCGAGCAGTACTTC TRBJ2-7 TRBD2 TRBV15 NA
CSVENSGANEQFF TGCAGCGTTGAAAATAGCGGGGCAAATGAGCAGTTCTTC TRBJ2-1 TRBD2 TRBV29-1 NA
CASSLGGQPQHF TGTGCCAGTAGTCTAGGGGGACAGCCCCAGCATTTT TRBJ1-5 NA TRBV19 NA
CASSPGYEQYF TGTGCCAGCTCACCAGGATACGAGCAGTACTTC TRBJ2-7 NA TRBV18 NA
CASSRGLPGTDTQYF TGTGCCAGCAGCCGGGGACTACCTGGCACAGATACGCAGTATTTT TRBJ2-3 TRBD2 TRBV7-2 NA
CASSYTRQAEKLFF TGTGCCAGCAGTTACACCCGACAGGCCGAAAAACTGTTTTTT TRBJ1-4 NA TRBV6-5 NA
CASSLVSGKSYEQYF TGTGCCAGCAGCTTAGTGTCAGGGAAGTCCTACGAGCAGTACTTC TRBJ2-7 NA TRBV7-9 NA
CASSLLNREGETQYF TGTGCCAGCAGCTTATTAAACAGGGAAGGAGAGACCCAGTACTTC TRBJ2-5 NA TRBV7-6 NA
CASSPGGGSNQPQHF TGTGCCAGCAGCCCCGGAGGGGGGAGCAATCAGCCCCAGCATTTT TRBJ1-5 NA TRBV9 NA
CASSADRGSYEQYF TGTGCCAGCAGTGCCGACAGGGGATCCTACGAGCAGTACTTC TRBJ2-7 TRBD1 TRBV2 NA
CASSRREGPYNEQFF TGTGCCAGCAGCCGACGGGAGGGCCCCTACAATGAGCAGTTCTTC TRBJ2-1 TRBD2 TRBV28 NA
CASSLASGTSHEQFF TGTGCCAGCAGCTTAGCCTCAGGGACTTCGCATGAGCAGTTCTTC TRBJ2-1 NA TRBV7-9 NA
CASSLAPGAEQYF TGTGCCAGCAGCTTAGCCCCAGGGGCCGAGCAGTACTTC TRBJ2-7 NA TRBV7-2 NA
CASSNTSGAYNEQFF TGTGCCAGCAGTAACACTAGCGGGGCCTACAATGAGCAGTTCTTC TRBJ2-1 TRBD2 TRBV7-2 NA
CASSLRGRVEKLFF TGTGCCAGCAGTTTACGGGGGAGGGTCGAAAAACTGTTTTTT TRBJ1-4 NA TRBV27 NA
CASSMRGSRTDTQYF TGTGCCAGTAGTATGCGCGGGAGCCGGACAGATACGCAGTATTTT TRBJ2-3 TRBD2 TRBV19 NA
CASSYRYPGTKNEQFF TGTGCCAGCAGTTACCGATACCCCGGGACAAAGAATGAGCAGTTCTTC TRBJ2-1 NA TRBV6-6 NA
CAASGAGIVDGYTF TGTGCCGCTTCTGGGGCGGGGATTGTGGATGGCTACACCTTC TRBJ1-2 NA TRBV7-9 few
CASSPGTTLRDEQYF TGTGCCAGCAGTCCAGGGACAACCTTGCGGGACGAGCAGTACTTC TRBJ2-7 NA TRBV27 NA
CAISGSSTGSTEAFF TGTGCCATCAGTGGCTCATCCACAGGGAGCACTGAAGCTTTCTTT TRBJ1-1 NA TRBV10-3 few
CASSERGAYEQYF TGTGCCAGCAGCGAGCGGGGAGCCTACGAGCAGTACTTC TRBJ2-7 TRBD2 TRBV5-4 NA
CASRTGQGETQYF TGTGCCAGTAGAACCGGACAGGGAGAGACCCAGTACTTC TRBJ2-5 TRBD1 TRBV19 NA
CASSGAGQTYNEQFF TGTGCCAGCAGCGGAGCGGGACAGACCTACAATGAGCAGTTCTTC TRBJ2-1 NA TRBV9 NA
CASSEVNWDRIMNTEAFF TGTGCCAGCAGTGAAGTAAATTGGGACAGGATAATGAACACTGAAGCTTTCTTT TRBJ1-1 TRBD1 TRBV6-1 NA
CATSRVSGGDTQYF TGTGCCACCAGCAGAGTTAGCGGGGGAGATACGCAGTATTTT TRBJ2-3 TRBD2 TRBV15 NA
CASSDGRISEVGEKLFF TGTGCCAGCAGTGACGGCCGAATCTCAGAGGTAGGTGAAAAACTGTTTTTT TRBJ1-4 NA TRBV6-4 NA
CASSLALREASYEQYF TGTGCCAGCAGCTTAGCGCTGAGGGAAGCTTCCTACGAGCAGTACTTC TRBJ2-7 NA TRBV7-9 NA
CATSRELGPQEDGTGELFF TGTGCCACCAGCAGAGAGTTGGGGCCCCAGGAGGACGGCACCGGGGAGCTGTTTTTT TRBJ2-2 NA TRBV15 NA
CASSLSIGDVSYEQYF TGTGCCAGCAGTTTATCGATAGGCGACGTCTCCTACGAGCAGTACTTC TRBJ2-7 NA TRBV27 once
CASSHRAQGGTDTQYF TGCGCCAGCAGCCACAGAGCCCAGGGAGGGACAGATACGCAGTATTTT TRBJ2-3 TRBD2 TRBV4-1 NA
CASSMGLAASYEQYF TGTGCCAGTAGTATGGGACTAGCGGCCTCCTACGAGCAGTACTTC TRBJ2-7 TRBD2 TRBV19 NA
CASSQVQRLGDEQYF TGCGCCAGCAGCCAAGTTCAGCGGTTGGGCGACGAGCAGTACTTC TRBJ2-7 NA TRBV4-1 NA
CASCENRAGELFF TGTGCCAGCTGTGAGAATCGGGCCGGGGAGCTGTTTTTT TRBJ2-2 NA TRBV6-5 NA
CASSAGTAKETQYF TGTGCCAGCAGTGCTGGGACGGCTAAAGAGACCCAGTACTTC TRBJ2-5 NA TRBV28 NA
CASSPLTSGSSYNEQFF TGCGCCAGCAGCCCATTGACTAGCGGGAGTTCCTACAATGAGCAGTTCTTC TRBJ2-1 TRBD2 TRBV5-1 NA
CASNRDFLDEQYF TGTGCCAGCAACCGGGACTTTCTAGACGAGCAGTACTTC TRBJ2-7 NA TRBV28 NA
CAISESADLPNTGELFF TGTGCCATCAGTGAGTCGGCAGACCTACCGAACACCGGGGAGCTGTTTTTT TRBJ2-2 NA TRBV10-3 NA
CASSAALAGALRDTQYF TGTGCCAGCAGCGCAGCCCTAGCGGGAGCTTTGCGAGATACGCAGTATTTT TRBJ2-3 TRBD2 TRBV7-9 NA
CSVRLATNEKLFF TGCAGCGTAAGACTGGCAACTAATGAAAAACTGTTTTTT TRBJ1-4 NA TRBV29-1 NA